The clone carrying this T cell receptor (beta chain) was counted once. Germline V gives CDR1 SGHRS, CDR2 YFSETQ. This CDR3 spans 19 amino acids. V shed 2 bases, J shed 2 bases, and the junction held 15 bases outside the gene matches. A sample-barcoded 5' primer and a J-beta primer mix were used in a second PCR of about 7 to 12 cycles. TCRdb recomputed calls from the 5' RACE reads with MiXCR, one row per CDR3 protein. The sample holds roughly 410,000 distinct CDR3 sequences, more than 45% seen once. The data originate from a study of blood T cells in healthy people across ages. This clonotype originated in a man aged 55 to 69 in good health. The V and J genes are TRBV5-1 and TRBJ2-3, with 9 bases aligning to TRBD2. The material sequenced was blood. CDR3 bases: TGCGCCAGCAGCTTTAGCGGGGGTACCTTCCCCTCCCCCACAGATACGCAGTATTTT. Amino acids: CASSFSGGTFPSPTDTQYF.